This TCR beta chain originates from a study of identical twins. Each CDR3 protein gets one entry after TCRdb re-called the 5' RACE reads with MiXCR. The sample yields approximately 500,000 distinct CDR3 sequences, 20% to 30% seen once. Trimming took off 4 bases at V and 5 bases at J, with 15 bases between the two ends. CDR3 size: 14 residues. Looked up from germline, CDR1 is SEHNR and CDR2 is FQNEAQ (reference sequence). These data also featured in a second study, about T cells expressing NK-cell markers. This second study notes: Top CD8+ clonotypes included the dominant CD3+CD56+NKG2C+ clonotypes in several donors.

The sequence was obtained from a woman younger than 30 in good health. Sample: CD4+ T cells sorted from blood. This chain joins TRBV7-9 and TRBJ2-7; D is tentatively TRBD1 or TRBD2 (6 bases each). CDR3 amino acids: CASSSRGASHEQYF. CDR3 in DNA: TGTGCCAGCAGCTCGAGGGGGGCTAGCCACGAGCAGTACTTC.